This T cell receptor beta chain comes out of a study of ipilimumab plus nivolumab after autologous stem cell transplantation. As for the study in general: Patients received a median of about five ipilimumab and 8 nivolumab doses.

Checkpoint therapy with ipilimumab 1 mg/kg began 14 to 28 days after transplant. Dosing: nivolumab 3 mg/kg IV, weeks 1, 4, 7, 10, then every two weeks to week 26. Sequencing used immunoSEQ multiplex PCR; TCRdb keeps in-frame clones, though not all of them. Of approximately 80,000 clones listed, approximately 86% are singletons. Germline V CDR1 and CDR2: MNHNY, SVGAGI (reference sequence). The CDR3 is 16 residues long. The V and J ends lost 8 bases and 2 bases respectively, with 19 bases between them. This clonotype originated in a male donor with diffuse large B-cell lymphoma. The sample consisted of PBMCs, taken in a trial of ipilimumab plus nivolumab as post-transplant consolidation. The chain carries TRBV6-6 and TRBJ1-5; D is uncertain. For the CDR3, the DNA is TGTGCCAGCGACGACCCCTCGGCCATAGGCAATCAGCCCCAGCATTTT. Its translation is CASDDPSAIGNQPQHF.